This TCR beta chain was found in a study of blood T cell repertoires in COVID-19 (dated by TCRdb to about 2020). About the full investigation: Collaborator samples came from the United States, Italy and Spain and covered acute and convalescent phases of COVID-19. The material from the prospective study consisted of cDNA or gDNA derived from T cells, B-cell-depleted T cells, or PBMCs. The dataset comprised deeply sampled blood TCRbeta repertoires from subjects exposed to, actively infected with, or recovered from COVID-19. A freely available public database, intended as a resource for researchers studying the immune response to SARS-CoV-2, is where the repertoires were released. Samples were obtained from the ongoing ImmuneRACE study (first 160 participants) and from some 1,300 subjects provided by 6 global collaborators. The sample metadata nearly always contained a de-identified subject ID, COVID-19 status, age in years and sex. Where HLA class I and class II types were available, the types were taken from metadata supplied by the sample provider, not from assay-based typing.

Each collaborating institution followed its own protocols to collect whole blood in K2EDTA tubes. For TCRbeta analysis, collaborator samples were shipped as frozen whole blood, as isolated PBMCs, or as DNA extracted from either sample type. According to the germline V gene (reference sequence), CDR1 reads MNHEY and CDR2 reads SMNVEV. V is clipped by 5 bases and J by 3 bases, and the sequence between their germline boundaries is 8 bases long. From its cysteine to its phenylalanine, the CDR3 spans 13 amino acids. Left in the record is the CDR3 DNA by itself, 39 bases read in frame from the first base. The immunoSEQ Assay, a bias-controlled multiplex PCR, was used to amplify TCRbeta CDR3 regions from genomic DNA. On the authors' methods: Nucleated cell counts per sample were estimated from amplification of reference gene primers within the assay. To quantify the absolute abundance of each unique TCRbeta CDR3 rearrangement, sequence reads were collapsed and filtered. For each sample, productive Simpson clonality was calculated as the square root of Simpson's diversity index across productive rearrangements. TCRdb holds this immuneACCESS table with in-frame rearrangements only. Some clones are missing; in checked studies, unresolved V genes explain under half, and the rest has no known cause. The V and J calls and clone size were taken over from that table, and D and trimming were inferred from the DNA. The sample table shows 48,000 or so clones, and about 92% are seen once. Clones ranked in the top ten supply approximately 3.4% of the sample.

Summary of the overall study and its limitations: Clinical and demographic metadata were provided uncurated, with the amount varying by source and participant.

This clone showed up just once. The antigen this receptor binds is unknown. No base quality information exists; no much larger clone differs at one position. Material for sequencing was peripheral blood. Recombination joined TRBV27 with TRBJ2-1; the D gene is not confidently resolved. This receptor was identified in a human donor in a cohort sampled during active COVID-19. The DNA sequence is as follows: TGTGCCAGCAGTCGTACAAACTACAATGAGCAGTTCTTC. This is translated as CASSRTNYNEQFF.